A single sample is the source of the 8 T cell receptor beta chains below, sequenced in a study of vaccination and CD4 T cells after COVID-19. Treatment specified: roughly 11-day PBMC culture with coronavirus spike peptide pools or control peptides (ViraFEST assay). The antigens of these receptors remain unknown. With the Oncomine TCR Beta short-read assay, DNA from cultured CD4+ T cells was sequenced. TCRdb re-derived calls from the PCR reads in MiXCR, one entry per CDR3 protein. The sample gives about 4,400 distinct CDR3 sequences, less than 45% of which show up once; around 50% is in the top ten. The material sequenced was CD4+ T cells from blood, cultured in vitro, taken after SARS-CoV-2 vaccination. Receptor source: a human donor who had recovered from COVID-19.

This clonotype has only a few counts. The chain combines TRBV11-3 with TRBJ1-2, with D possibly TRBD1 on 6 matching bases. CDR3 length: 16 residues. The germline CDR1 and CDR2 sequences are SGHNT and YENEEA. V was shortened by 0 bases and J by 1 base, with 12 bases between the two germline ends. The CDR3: CASSLEGRGGNYGYTF. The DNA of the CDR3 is TGTGCCAGCAGCTTAGAGGGGAGAGGGGGTAACTATGGCTACACCTTC.

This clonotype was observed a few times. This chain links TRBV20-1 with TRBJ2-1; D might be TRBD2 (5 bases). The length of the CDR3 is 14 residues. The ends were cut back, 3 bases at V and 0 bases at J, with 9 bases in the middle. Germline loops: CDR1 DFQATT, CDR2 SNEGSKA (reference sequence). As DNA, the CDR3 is TGCAGTGCTAGGGAGGCTAGCTCCTACAATGAGCAGTTCTTC. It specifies CSAREASSYNEQFF.

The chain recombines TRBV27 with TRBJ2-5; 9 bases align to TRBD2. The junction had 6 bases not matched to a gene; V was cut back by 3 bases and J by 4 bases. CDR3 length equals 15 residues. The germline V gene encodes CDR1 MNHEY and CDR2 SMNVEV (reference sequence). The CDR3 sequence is CASSFLAGLSETQYF. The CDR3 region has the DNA TGTGCCAGCAGTTTCCTAGCGGGATTGTCAGAGACCCAGTACTTC.

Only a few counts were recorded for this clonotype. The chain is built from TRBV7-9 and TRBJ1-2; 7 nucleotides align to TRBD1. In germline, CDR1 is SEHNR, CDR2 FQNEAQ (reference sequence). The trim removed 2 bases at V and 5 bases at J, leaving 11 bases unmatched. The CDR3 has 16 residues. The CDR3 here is CASSLRTGRGGYGYTF. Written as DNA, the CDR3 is TGTGCCAGCAGCTTAAGGACAGGCCGCGGCGGGTATGGCTACACCTTC.

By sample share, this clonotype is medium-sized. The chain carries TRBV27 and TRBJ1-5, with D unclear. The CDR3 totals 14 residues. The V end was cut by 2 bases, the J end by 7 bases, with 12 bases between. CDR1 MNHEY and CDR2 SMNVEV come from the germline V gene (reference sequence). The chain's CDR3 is CASSLNAGSQPQHF. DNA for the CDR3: TGTGCCAGCAGTTTAAACGCGGGTAGCCAGCCCCAGCATTTT.

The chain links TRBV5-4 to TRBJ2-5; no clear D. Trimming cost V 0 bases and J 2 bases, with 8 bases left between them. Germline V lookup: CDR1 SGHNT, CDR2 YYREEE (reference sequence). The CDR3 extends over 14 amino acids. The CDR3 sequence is CASSLVGVQETQYF. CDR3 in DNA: TGTGCCAGCAGCTTGGTGGGTGTACAAGAGACCCAGTACTTC. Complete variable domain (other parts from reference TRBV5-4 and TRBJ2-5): ETGVTQSPTHLIKTRGQQVTLRCSSQSGHNTVSWYQQALGQGPQFIFQYYREEENGRGNFPPRFSGLQFPNYSSELNVNALELDDSALYLCASSLVGVQETQYFGPGTRLLVL.

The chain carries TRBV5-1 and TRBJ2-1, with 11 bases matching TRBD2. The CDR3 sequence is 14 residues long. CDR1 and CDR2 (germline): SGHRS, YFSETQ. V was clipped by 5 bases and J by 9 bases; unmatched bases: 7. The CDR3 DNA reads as TGCGCCAGCAGGATAGCGGGAGGGCCCCGTGAGCAGTTCTTC. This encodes CASRIAGGPREQFF.

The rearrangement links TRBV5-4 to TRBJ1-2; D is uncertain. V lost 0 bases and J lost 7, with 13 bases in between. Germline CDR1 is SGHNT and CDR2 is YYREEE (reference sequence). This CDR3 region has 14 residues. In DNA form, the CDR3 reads TGTGCCAGCAGCTTGGAAATAGGGCGGGCTGGCTACACCTTC. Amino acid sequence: CASSLEIGRAGYTF.